This TCR beta chain derives from a study of early T cells in non-severe SARS-CoV-2 infection. Using its own MiXCR run on the 5' RACE reads, TCRdb lists one record per CDR3 protein. The sample has 50,000 to 70,000 distinct CDR3 sequences, about 15% seen once. This clonotype was observed many times. Germline lookup yields CDR1 DFQATT and CDR2 SNEGSKA (reference sequence). J gave up 5 bases and V 6 bases, and 6 bases lay outside the gene matches. This CDR3 comprises 14 residues. Sequenced material: whole blood, taken at baseline. The receptor was derived from an adult who was a healthcare worker with PCR-confirmed SARS-CoV-2 infection or an uninfected control (not recorded which). This chain uses TRBV20-1 with TRBJ2-5; 13 bases fit TRBD2. CDR3 loop: CSADPGLAGETQYF. CDR3 bases: TGCAGTGCCGATCCGGGACTAGCGGGGGAGACCCAGTACTTC.